The clone carrying this T cell receptor (beta chain) was picked up many times. Its antigen is undetermined. These data belong to a study of T-cell reconstitution after alpha-beta-depleted transplantation in children. The study, taken as a whole, reports: T-cell numbers and diversity, one year after transplant, stemmed largely from T cells that were newly produced. Expanded graft clones numbering several hundred reportedly gave rise to alpha-beta T cells about two months after transplant. Some patients showed high day-60 TCRbeta diversity, which derived from surviving recipient T cells and thymic progenitors.

TCRbeta library preparation incorporated unique molecular identifiers. TCRdb analysed the PCR reads with MiXCR anew, one entry per CDR3 protein. The sample yields about 300,000 distinct CDR3 sequences, around a tenth seen once. The germline V and J ends were trimmed by 3 bases and 2 bases, with 11 bases remaining between them. The CDR3 consists of 14 residues. The chain employs TRBV12-3 or TRBV12-4 and TRBJ2-7; D gene ambiguous. Material: PBMCs, obtained before TCRalphabeta/CD19-depleted stem cell transplant. The receptor was isolated from a boy under two years old with acute myeloid leukemia, due to receive a stem cell transplant. Here the CDR3 DNA reads TGTGCCAGCAGTTTCAGGCCCGCCACCTACGAGCAGTACTTC. The encoded protein is CASSFRPATYEQYF.